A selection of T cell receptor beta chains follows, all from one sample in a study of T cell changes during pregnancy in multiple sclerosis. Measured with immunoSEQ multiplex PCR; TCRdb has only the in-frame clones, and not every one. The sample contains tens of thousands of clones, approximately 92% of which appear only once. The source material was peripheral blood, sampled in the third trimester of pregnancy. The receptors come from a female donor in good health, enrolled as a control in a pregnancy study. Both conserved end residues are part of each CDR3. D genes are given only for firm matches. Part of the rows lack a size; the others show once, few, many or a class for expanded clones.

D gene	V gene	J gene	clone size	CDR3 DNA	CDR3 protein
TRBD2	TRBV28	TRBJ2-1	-	TGTGCCAGCAGTTCAAGACTAGCCGTTAGGGGTGAGCAGTTCTTC	CASSSRLAVRGEQFF
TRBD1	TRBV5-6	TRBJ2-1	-	TGTGCCAGCAGCTACGGGACAGATTACAATGAGCAGTTCTTC	CASSYGTDYNEQFF
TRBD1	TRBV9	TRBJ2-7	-	TGTGCCAGCAGCGTAATAGGGGGCGGCGAGCAGTACTTC	CASSVIGGGEQYF
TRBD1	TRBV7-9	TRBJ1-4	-	TGTGCCAGCAGCCCTGGGGACAGGGAATTAATTTATGAAAAACTGTTTTTT	CASSPGDRELIYEKLFF
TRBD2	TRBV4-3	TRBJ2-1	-	TGCGCCAGCAGCCAAGAGACTAGCGGGAGTAAAACCTACAATGAGCAGTTCTTC	CASSQETSGSKTYNEQFF
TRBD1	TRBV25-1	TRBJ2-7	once	TGTGCCAGCAGTGCACCCAGCTTCACAGGGGCCTACGAGCAGTACTTC	CASSAPSFTGAYEQYF
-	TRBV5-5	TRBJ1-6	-	TGTGCCAGCAGCCAGATGGATAATTCACCCCTCCACTTT	CASSQMDNSPLHF
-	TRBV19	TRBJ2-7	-	TGTGCCAGTAGAGGAAGGGGGAGACAAGAGATGTACGAGCAGTACTTC	CASRGRGRQEMYEQYF
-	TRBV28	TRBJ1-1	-	TGTGCCAGCAGTTCTCCTCTCACTGAAGCTTTCTTT	CASSSPLTEAFF
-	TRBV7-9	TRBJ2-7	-	TGTGCCTCGGGGGTTCGGGCCTCCTACGAGCAGTACTTC	CASGVRASYEQYF
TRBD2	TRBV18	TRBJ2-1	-	TGTGCCAGCTCCCATACTAGCGGGAGTAAAGATGAGCAGTTCTTC	CASSHTSGSKDEQFF
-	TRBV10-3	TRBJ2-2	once	TGTGCCATCAGGGGAGGTAACAGGAGTAACACCGGGGAGCTGTTTTTT	CAIRGGNRSNTGELFF
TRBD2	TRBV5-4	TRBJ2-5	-	TGTGCCAGCAGCCCGGGACTAGCGGGGTTGGAGACCCAGTACTTC	CASSPGLAGLETQYF
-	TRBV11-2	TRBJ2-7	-	TGTGCCAGCAGCTGGACGGGACTTGCCTACGAGCAGTACTTC	CASSWTGLAYEQYF
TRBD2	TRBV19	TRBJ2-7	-	TGTGCCAGACCCCCCCCGATAGCGGGAAACTACGAGCAGTACTTC	CARPPPIAGNYEQYF
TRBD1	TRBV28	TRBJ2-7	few	TGTGCCAGCAGTCCGACAGGGGGCCATTCCTACGAGCAGTACTTC	CASSPTGGHSYEQYF
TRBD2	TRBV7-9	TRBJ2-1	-	TGTGCCAGCAGCCAGGGGACTAGCGGGCGGGGGGAGGAGCAGTTCTTC	CASSQGTSGRGEEQFF
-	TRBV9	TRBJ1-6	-	TGTGCCAGCAGCGTAGTGGACATCAATTCACCCCTCCACTTT	CASSVVDINSPLHF